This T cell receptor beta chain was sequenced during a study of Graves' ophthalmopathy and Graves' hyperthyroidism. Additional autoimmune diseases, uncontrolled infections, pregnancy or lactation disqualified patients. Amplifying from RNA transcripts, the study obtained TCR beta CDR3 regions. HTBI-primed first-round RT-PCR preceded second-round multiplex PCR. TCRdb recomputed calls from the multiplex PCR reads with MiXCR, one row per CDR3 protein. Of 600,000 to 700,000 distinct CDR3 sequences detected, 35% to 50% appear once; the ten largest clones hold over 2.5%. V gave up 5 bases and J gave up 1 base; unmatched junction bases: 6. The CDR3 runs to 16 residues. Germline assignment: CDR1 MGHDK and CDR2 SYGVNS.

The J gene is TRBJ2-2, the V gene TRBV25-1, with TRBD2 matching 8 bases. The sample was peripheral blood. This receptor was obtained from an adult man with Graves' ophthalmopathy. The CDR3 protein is CASSLTGGQNTGELFF. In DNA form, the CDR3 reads TGTGCCAGCAGTTTAACGGGGGGGCAGAACACCGGGGAGCTGTTTTTT.